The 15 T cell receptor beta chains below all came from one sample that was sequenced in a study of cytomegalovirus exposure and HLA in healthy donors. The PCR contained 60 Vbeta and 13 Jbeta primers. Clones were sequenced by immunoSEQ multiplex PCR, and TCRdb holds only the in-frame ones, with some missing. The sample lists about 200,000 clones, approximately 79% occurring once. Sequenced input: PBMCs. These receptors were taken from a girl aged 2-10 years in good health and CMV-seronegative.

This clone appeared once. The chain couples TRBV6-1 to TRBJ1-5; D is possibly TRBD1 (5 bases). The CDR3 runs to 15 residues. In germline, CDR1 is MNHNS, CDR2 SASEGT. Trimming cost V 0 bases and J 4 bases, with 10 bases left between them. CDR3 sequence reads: CASSEAGVLNQPQHF. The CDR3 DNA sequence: TGTGCCAGCAGTGAAGCAGGGGTGCTAAATCAGCCCCAGCATTTT.

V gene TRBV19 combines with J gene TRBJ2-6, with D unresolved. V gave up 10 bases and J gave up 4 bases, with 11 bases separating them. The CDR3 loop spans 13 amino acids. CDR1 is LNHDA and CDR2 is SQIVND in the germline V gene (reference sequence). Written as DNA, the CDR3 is TGTGCCACTAACTCGGAGGGGGCCAACGTCCTGACTTTC. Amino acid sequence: CATNSEGANVLTF.

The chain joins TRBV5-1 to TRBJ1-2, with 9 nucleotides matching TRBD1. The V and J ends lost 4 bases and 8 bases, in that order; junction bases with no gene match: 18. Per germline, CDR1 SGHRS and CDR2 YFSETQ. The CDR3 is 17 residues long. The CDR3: CASSEDPGTGTYSGYTF. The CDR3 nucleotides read TGCGCCAGCAGCGAGGATCCCGGGACAGGGACGTATAGCGGCTACACCTTC.

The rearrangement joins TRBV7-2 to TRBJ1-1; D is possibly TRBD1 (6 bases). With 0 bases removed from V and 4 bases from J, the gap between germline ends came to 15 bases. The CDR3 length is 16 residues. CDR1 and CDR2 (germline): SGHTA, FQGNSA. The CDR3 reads CASSLAGGRRITEAFF. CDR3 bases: TGTGCCAGCAGCTTAGCGGGGGGGCGTAGGATCACTGAAGCTTTCTTT.

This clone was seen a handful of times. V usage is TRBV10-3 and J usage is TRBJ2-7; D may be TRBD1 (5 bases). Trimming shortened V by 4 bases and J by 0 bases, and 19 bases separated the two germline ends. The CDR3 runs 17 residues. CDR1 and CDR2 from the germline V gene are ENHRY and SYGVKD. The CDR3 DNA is TGTGCCATCAGTGTGTCCTTGGCGCAGGGTAGCTCCTACGAGCAGTACTTC. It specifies CAISVSLAQGSSYEQYF.

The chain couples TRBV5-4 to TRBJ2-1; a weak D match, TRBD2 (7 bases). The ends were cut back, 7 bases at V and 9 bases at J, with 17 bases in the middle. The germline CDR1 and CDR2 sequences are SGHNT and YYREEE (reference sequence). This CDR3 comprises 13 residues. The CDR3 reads CASSTGGASEQFF. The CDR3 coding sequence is TGTGCCAGCTCGACTGGGGGGGCGAGTGAGCAGTTCTTC.

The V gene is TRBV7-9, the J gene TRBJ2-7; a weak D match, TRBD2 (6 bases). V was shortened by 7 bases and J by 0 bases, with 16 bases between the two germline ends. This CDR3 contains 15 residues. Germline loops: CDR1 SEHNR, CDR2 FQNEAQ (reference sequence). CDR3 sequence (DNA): TGTGCCAGCAACTCTATCCTGACTAGCTCCTACGAGCAGTACTTC. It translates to CASNSILTSSYEQYF. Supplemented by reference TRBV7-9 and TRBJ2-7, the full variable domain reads DTGVSQNPRHKITKRGQNVTFRCDPISEHNRLYWYRQTLGQGPEFLTYFQNEAQLEKSRLLSDRFSAERPKGSFSTLEIQRTEQGDSAMYLCASNSILTSSYEQYFGPGTRLTVT.

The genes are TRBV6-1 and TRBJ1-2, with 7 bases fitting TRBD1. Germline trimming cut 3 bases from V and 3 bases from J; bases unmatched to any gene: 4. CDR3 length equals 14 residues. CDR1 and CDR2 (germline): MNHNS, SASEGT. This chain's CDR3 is CASSEIGGDYGYTF. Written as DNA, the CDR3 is TGTGCCAGCAGTGAGATAGGGGGCGACTATGGCTACACCTTC.

The CDR3 nucleotides are TGTGCCAGCAGCGCCTTAGCGGGAGAAGATACGCAGTATTTT. It encodes CASSALAGEDTQYF. The chain is built from TRBV9 and TRBJ2-3, with 9 bases lining up with TRBD2. Trimming removed 3 bases from V and 5 bases from J; junction bases left unmatched: 4. Germline-derived CDR1 and CDR2 are SGDLS and YYNGEE. This CDR3 is 14 amino acids long.

The CDR3 loop is CASSSEEGTEAFF. In nucleotides, the CDR3 is TGTGCCAGCAGTTCTGAGGAGGGCACTGAAGCTTTCTTT. The V and J genes are TRBV6-4 and TRBJ1-1; no clear D gene. The CDR3 is 13 residues long. CDR1 MRHNA and CDR2 SNTAGT come from the germline V gene. V was trimmed by 5 bases and J by 4 bases, leaving 11 bases between them.

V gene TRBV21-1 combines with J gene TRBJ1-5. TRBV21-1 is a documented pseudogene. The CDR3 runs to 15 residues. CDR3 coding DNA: TGTGCCAGCAGTAAGAGCGTCTATAGCAATCAGCCCCAGCATTTT. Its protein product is CASSKSVYSNQPQHF.

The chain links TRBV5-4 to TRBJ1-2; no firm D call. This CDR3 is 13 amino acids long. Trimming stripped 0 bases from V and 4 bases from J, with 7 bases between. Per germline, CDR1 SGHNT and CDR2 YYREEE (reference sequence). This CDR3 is CASSLVGSYGYTF. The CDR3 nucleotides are TGTGCCAGCAGCTTGGTGGGGAGCTATGGCTACACCTTC.

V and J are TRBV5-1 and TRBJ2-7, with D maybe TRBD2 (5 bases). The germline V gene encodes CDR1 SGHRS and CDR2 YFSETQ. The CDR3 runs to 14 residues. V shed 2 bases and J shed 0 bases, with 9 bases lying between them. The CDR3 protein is CASSFFGVSYEQYF. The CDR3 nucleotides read TGCGCCAGCAGCTTTTTCGGGGTCTCCTACGAGCAGTACTTC.

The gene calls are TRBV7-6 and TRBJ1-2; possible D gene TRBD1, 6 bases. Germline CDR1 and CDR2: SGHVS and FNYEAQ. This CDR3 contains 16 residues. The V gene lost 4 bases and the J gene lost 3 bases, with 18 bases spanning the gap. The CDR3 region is CASSSDLTGKYYGYTF. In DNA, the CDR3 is TGTGCCAGCAGCTCGGACTTGACAGGAAAATACTATGGCTACACCTTC. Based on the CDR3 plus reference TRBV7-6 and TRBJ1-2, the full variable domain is GAGVSQSPRYKVTKRGQDVALRCDPISGHVSLYWYRQALGQGPEFLTYFNYEAQQDKSGLPNDRFSAERPEGSISTLTIQRTEQRDSAMYRCASSSDLTGKYYGYTFGSGTRLTVV.

Here the CDR3 reads CASSYRGRPEAFF. In DNA, the CDR3 is TGTGCCAGCAGTTACCGGGGGAGGCCTGAAGCTTTCTTT. The chain is built from TRBV6-5 and TRBJ1-1; maybe TRBD1 (5 bases). The CDR3 covers 13 residues. CDR1 is MNHEY, CDR2 SVGAGI, per germline. V gave up 2 bases and J gave up 6 bases, with 10 bases separating them.